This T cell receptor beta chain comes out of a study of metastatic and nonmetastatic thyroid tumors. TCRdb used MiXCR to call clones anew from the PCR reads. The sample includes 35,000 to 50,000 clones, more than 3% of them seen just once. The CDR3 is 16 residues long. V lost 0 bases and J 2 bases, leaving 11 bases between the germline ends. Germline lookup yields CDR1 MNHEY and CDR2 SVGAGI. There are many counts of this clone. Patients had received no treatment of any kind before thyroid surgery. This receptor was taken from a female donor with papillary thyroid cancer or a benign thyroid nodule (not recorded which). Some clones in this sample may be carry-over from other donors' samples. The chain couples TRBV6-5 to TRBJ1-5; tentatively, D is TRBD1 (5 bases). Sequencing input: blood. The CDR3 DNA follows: TGTGCCAGCAGTTACTCGGGGGGTAGAGGCAATCAGCCCCAGCATTTT. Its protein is CASSYSGGRGNQPQHF.